Listed below are T cell receptor beta chains from one sample, sequenced in a study of blood T cell repertoires in COVID-19. Libraries were prepared by immunoSEQ multiplex PCR; TCRdb keeps only in-frame clonotypes and omits some of them. The sample contains 84,000 or so clones, 88% of which appear only once. The sample consisted of peripheral blood. Receptors were obtained from an older man with acute or convalescent COVID-19. CDR3s include the opening cysteine and the closing phenylalanine or tryptophan. Each record gives: V gene, clone size, D gene, J gene, CDR3 protein, CDR3 DNA. A D gene is named only where the DNA matches it firmly. Some rows have no size entry. The others give once, few or many, or a class for an expanded clone.

v_gene: TRBV6-6
abundance: -
d_gene: TRBD1
j_gene: TRBJ1-5
CDR3aa: CASTRGTELIGQPQHF
CDR3nt: TGTGCCAGCACCCGGGGGACAGAATTAATCGGTCAGCCCCAGCATTTT

v_gene: TRBV27
abundance: -
d_gene: -
j_gene: TRBJ2-7
CDR3aa: CASSLGARTGEYF
CDR3nt: TGTGCCAGCAGTTTGGGGGCCCGGACTGGAGAGTACTTC

v_gene: TRBV6-5
abundance: once
d_gene: -
j_gene: TRBJ1-1
CDR3aa: CASSSHGGNTEAFF
CDR3nt: TGTGCCAGCAGTAGCCACGGGGGGAACACTGAAGCTTTCTTT

v_gene: TRBV6-6
abundance: once
d_gene: TRBD1
j_gene: TRBJ1-1
CDR3aa: CASRDRGLNTEAFF
CDR3nt: TGTGCCAGCAGAGACAGGGGGTTGAACACTGAAGCTTTCTTT

v_gene: TRBV2
abundance: -
d_gene: TRBD1
j_gene: TRBJ1-5
CDR3aa: CASSDGQGGNQPQHF
CDR3nt: TGTGCCAGCAGTGATGGACAGGGTGGAAATCAGCCCCAGCATTTT

v_gene: TRBV13
abundance: -
d_gene: TRBD1
j_gene: TRBJ1-1
CDR3aa: CASRLQGAGSTEAFF
CDR3nt: TGTGCCAGCAGATTACAGGGGGCTGGGAGCACTGAAGCTTTCTTT

v_gene: TRBV29-1
abundance: -
d_gene: TRBD1
j_gene: TRBJ1-6
CDR3aa: CSAGTGGNSPLHF
CDR3nt: TGCAGCGCCGGTACAGGGGGGAATTCACCCCTCCACTTT

v_gene: TRBV5-6
abundance: -
d_gene: -
j_gene: TRBJ2-1
CDR3aa: CASSLGPGGLTYNEQFF
CDR3nt: TGTGCCAGCAGCCTGGGCCCTGGGGGCCTTACCTACAATGAGCAGTTCTTC

v_gene: TRBV9
abundance: -
d_gene: TRBD2
j_gene: TRBJ2-5
CDR3aa: CASSVGSLAGGETQYF
CDR3nt: TGTGCCAGCAGCGTAGGTTCACTAGCGGGGGGAGAGACCCAGTACTTC

v_gene: TRBV5-6
abundance: -
d_gene: -
j_gene: TRBJ1-2
CDR3aa: CASSLGPGYGYTF
CDR3nt: TGTGCCAGCAGCTTGGGACCGGGTTATGGCTACACCTTC

v_gene: TRBV28
abundance: -
d_gene: -
j_gene: TRBJ1-4
CDR3aa: CASSLGGANEKLFF
CDR3nt: TGTGCCAGCAGTTTAGGGGGGGCTAATGAAAAACTGTTTTTT

v_gene: TRBV12-3/TRBV12-4
abundance: -
d_gene: -
j_gene: TRBJ2-2
CDR3aa: CASSSSRVGELFF
CDR3nt: TGTGCCAGCAGTTCCTCCCGGGTCGGGGAGCTGTTTTTT

v_gene: TRBV4-3
abundance: -
d_gene: -
j_gene: TRBJ1-2
CDR3aa: CASSHPLSGREGYTF
CDR3nt: TGCGCCAGCAGCCATCCCCTCAGCGGGCGAGAGGGCTACACCTTC

v_gene: TRBV10-3
abundance: -
d_gene: -
j_gene: TRBJ1-5
CDR3aa: CATMTASNQPQHF
CDR3nt: TGTGCCACCATGACAGCCTCCAATCAGCCCCAGCATTTT

v_gene: TRBV4-3
abundance: -
d_gene: TRBD1
j_gene: TRBJ2-3
CDR3aa: CASSQMTGGTDTQYF
CDR3nt: TGCGCCAGCAGCCAAATGACAGGGGGCACAGATACGCAGTATTTT

v_gene: TRBV27
abundance: -
d_gene: -
j_gene: TRBJ2-7
CDR3aa: CASSLRGLGTYEQYF
CDR3nt: TGTGCCAGCAGTTTAAGAGGGTTGGGTACCTACGAGCAGTACTTC

v_gene: TRBV7-3
abundance: -
d_gene: TRBD1
j_gene: TRBJ2-1
CDR3aa: CASSPGTGKNEQFF
CDR3nt: TGTGCCAGCAGCCCCGGGACAGGGAAGAATGAGCAGTTCTTC

v_gene: TRBV28
abundance: few
d_gene: -
j_gene: TRBJ2-7
CDR3aa: CASGRQPSAEQYF
CDR3nt: TGTGCCAGCGGGCGACAGCCCTCCGCCGAGCAGTACTTC

v_gene: TRBV5-1
abundance: -
d_gene: -
j_gene: TRBJ2-1
CDR3aa: CASSPLAGGNEQFF
CDR3nt: TGCGCCAGCAGCCCACTGGCAGGGGGGAATGAGCAGTTCTTC

v_gene: TRBV3-1/TRBV3-2
abundance: -
d_gene: -
j_gene: TRBJ1-6
CDR3aa: CASSQATGIISYNSPLHF
CDR3nt: TGTGCCAGCAGCCAAGCCACGGGGATTATCTCCTATAATTCACCCCTCCACTTT

v_gene: TRBV6-5
abundance: -
d_gene: TRBD2
j_gene: TRBJ2-7
CDR3aa: CASRWEGEQYF
CDR3nt: TGTGCCAGCAGGTGGGAGGGCGAGCAGTACTTC

v_gene: TRBV6-2/TRBV6-3
abundance: -
d_gene: TRBD2
j_gene: TRBJ2-6
CDR3aa: CASSSLIASGRVGGANVLTF
CDR3nt: TGTGCCAGCAGTTCCCTAATAGCCAGCGGGAGAGTGGGAGGGGCCAACGTCCTGACTTTC

v_gene: TRBV28
abundance: -
d_gene: TRBD1
j_gene: TRBJ1-2
CDR3aa: CASRNRGGYGYTF
CDR3nt: TGTGCCAGCAGGAACAGGGGCGGCTATGGCTACACCTTC

v_gene: TRBV10-3
abundance: once
d_gene: TRBD2
j_gene: TRBJ2-3
CDR3aa: CASRLATSTDTQYF
CDR3nt: TGTGCCAGCAGACTAGCGACAAGCACAGATACGCAGTATTTT

v_gene: TRBV6-6
abundance: -
d_gene: TRBD2
j_gene: TRBJ2-3
CDR3aa: CASSRGSTSGGTDTQYF
CDR3nt: TGTGCCAGCAGTCGAGGATCGACTAGCGGGGGCACAGATACGCAGTATTTT

v_gene: TRBV2
abundance: -
d_gene: TRBD2
j_gene: TRBJ2-3
CDR3aa: CASSAGTSVADTQYF
CDR3nt: TGTGCCAGCAGCGCCGGGACTAGCGTTGCAGATACGCAGTATTTT

v_gene: TRBV5-1
abundance: once
d_gene: TRBD2
j_gene: TRBJ2-1
CDR3aa: CASSPGLAGANEQFF
CDR3nt: TGCGCCAGCAGCCCAGGACTAGCAGGGGCCAATGAGCAGTTCTTC

v_gene: TRBV14
abundance: -
d_gene: -
j_gene: TRBJ1-1
CDR3aa: CASSQVTEPFF
CDR3nt: TGTGCCAGCAGCCAAGTCACTGAACCTTTCTTT

v_gene: TRBV27
abundance: -
d_gene: -
j_gene: TRBJ2-1
CDR3aa: CASSFGGLRQFF
CDR3nt: TGTGCCAGCAGTTTTGGGGGACTCCGGCAGTTCTTC

v_gene: TRBV19
abundance: -
d_gene: -
j_gene: TRBJ1-2
CDR3aa: CASSPGTGYGYTF
CDR3nt: TGTGCCAGTAGCCCGGGAACAGGGTATGGCTACACCTTC

v_gene: TRBV11-2
abundance: few
d_gene: -
j_gene: TRBJ1-2
CDR3aa: CASSLHGDYGYTF
CDR3nt: TGTGCCAGCAGCTTACACGGTGACTATGGCTACACCTTC

v_gene: TRBV27
abundance: once
d_gene: -
j_gene: TRBJ2-7
CDR3aa: CASSLGGFYEQYF
CDR3nt: TGTGCCAGCAGTTTGGGGGGTTTCTACGAGCAGTACTTC

v_gene: TRBV9
abundance: -
d_gene: TRBD2
j_gene: TRBJ2-3
CDR3aa: CASSVGPSGAVDTQYF
CDR3nt: TGTGCCAGCAGCGTAGGGCCTAGCGGGGCGGTAGATACGCAGTATTTT

v_gene: TRBV27
abundance: -
d_gene: TRBD1
j_gene: TRBJ2-7
CDR3aa: CASSRTPGQITYEQYF
CDR3nt: TGTGCCAGCAGTCGGACTCCGGGACAGATCACCTACGAGCAGTACTTC

v_gene: TRBV19
abundance: -
d_gene: TRBD1
j_gene: TRBJ1-5
CDR3aa: CASSMLRDSTRSNQPQHF
CDR3nt: TGTGCCAGTAGTATGCTCCGGGACAGTACCCGTAGCAATCAGCCCCAGCATTTT